The 15 T cell receptor beta chains below were found in one sample sequenced in a study of cytomegalovirus exposure and HLA in healthy donors. Generated by immunoSEQ multiplex PCR, the TCRdb table keeps only in-frame clones and is missing some. The sample comprises 150,000 or so clones, around 84% of which are singletons, and roughly 2.1% rests with the top ten. The sequenced sample was PBMCs. These receptors were taken from a human donor in good health.

The V call is TRBV11-2, the J call TRBJ2-7, with D possibly being TRBD2 (5 bases). CDR1 is SGHAT and CDR2 is FQNNGV in the germline V gene. The V end was cut by 4 bases, the J end by 0 bases, with 16 bases between. This CDR3 is built from 16 residues. Here the CDR3 reads CASSSGRGKGSYEQYF. The CDR3, as DNA: TGTGCCAGCAGCTCCGGAAGAGGGAAAGGCTCCTACGAGCAGTACTTC.

The gene calls are TRBV7-9 and TRBJ2-7; TRBD2 matches at 7 bases. This CDR3 has 14 residues. V was clipped by 2 bases and J by 3 bases; unmatched bases: 4. The V gene's germline CDR1 is SEHNR and CDR2 FQNEAQ (reference sequence). CDR3 in amino acids: CASSLSGNFYEQYF. CDR3 nucleotides: TGTGCCAGCAGCTTAAGCGGGAATTTCTACGAGCAGTACTTC.

The V gene is TRBV9, the J gene TRBJ1-2; no firm D call. V was clipped by 0 bases and J by 8 bases, with 14 bases between them. Germline assignment: CDR1 SGDLS and CDR2 YYNGEE. The CDR3 loop spans 14 amino acids. The CDR3 region has the DNA TGTGCCAGCAGCGTAGGATGGAGAAGAAAGGGCTACACCTTC. It specifies CASSVGWRRKGYTF.

This rearrangement joins TRBV19 to TRBJ2-7; D is unclear. Germline CDR1 reads LNHDA; CDR2 reads SQIVND (reference sequence). The CDR3 consists of 13 residues. Trimming stripped 1 base from V and 5 bases from J, with 9 bases between. The CDR3 coding sequence is TGTGCCAGTAGTATAGGGCGGCGAAACGAGCAGTACTTC. As protein: CASSIGRRNEQYF.

In DNA form, the CDR3 reads TGTGCCAGCTCCCTGGCCACCGGGGAGCTGTTTTTT. This sequence encodes CASSLATGELFF. The genes are TRBV28 and TRBJ2-2; no clear D. V was cut by 8 bases and J by 4 bases, with 8 bases left in between. This CDR3 has 12 residues. The germline V gene encodes CDR1 MDHEN and CDR2 SYDVKM.

The rearrangement links TRBV11-2 to TRBJ2-1; TRBD1 is a possible D gene (5 bases). Germline-derived CDR1 and CDR2 are SGHAT and FQNNGV. V shed 8 bases and J shed 2 bases, with 10 bases lying between them. The CDR3 is 13 amino acids. The DNA for the CDR3 is TGTGCCAGCGGGGCAGGCGCCTACAATGAGCAGTTCTTC. Its protein product is CASGAGAYNEQFF.

This clone was detected once. J is TRBJ2-4 and V is TRBV30; tentatively, D is TRBD2 (5 bases). The CDR3 consists of 13 residues. Per germline, CDR1 GTSNPN and CDR2 SVGIG (reference sequence). CDR3 sequence reads: CAGAGLAKNIQYF. DNA for the CDR3: TGTGCGGGAGCTGGACTAGCCAAAAACATTCAGTACTTC.

This clone was observed a single time. The J gene is TRBJ1-2, the V gene TRBV30; D might be TRBD1 (5 bases). This CDR3 is 12 amino acids long. The V and J ends lost 0 bases and 8 bases respectively, with 10 bases between them. The germline V gene encodes CDR1 GTSNPN and CDR2 SVGIG (reference sequence). For the CDR3, the DNA is TGTGCCTGGAGTGTAGGGGCGCGAGGCTACACCTTC. Translating it yields CAWSVGARGYTF.

The V call is TRBV2, the J call TRBJ2-3; 10 nucleotides agree with TRBD2. Trimming removed 4 bases from V and 0 bases from J; junction bases left unmatched: 4. Germline assignment: CDR1 SNHLY and CDR2 FYNNEI. This CDR3 has 16 amino acids. The CDR3 nucleotides read TGTGCCAGCAGTGCGGGACTAGCGTCTAGCACAGATACGCAGTATTTT. Protein: CASSAGLASSTDTQYF.

This rearrangement joins TRBV5-6 to TRBJ1-5, with 7 bases that match TRBD1. Germline CDR1 reads SGHDT; CDR2 reads YYEEEE. CDR3 length: 16 amino acids. After removal of 4 bases from V and 0 bases from J, the junction contained 7 bases not matched to a gene. CDR3 region: CASSIQGGDSNQPQHF. The CDR3 bases are TGTGCCAGCAGCATTCAGGGGGGAGATAGCAATCAGCCCCAGCATTTT.

The chain couples TRBV7-9 to TRBJ2-7; D may be TRBD1 (5 bases). The CDR3 spans 13 residues. Trimming took 4 bases from V and 1 from J, leaving 8 bases between them. CDR1 and CDR2 (germline): SEHNR, FQNEAQ (reference sequence). CDR3 loop: CASSWGSSYEQYF. The CDR3 nucleotides read TGTGCCAGCAGCTGGGGCAGTTCCTACGAGCAGTACTTC.

This chain connects TRBV6-5 to TRBJ1-2; the match to TRBD1 covers 8 bases. Germline loops: CDR1 MNHEY, CDR2 SVGAGI. CDR3 size: 14 residues. J lost 8 bases, V lost 6 bases, and 11 bases had no gene match. In DNA form, the CDR3 reads TGTGCCAGCAGGAACAGGGGGGCCTCCGAGGGCTACACCTTC. Translation gives CASRNRGASEGYTF.

The chain recombines TRBV5-1 with TRBJ2-7; a weak D match, TRBD1 (6 bases). Germline CDR1 is SGHRS and CDR2 is YFSETQ. CDR3 length: 13 residues. The V and J ends lost 0 bases and 5 bases respectively, with 9 bases between them. The CDR3 spells CASSLGYRDEQYF. DNA of the CDR3: TGCGCCAGCAGCTTGGGGTACAGGGACGAGCAGTACTTC.

This sequence joins TRBV11-3 and TRBJ2-1; 9 bases agree with TRBD1. The germline gives CDR1 SGHNT, CDR2 YENEEA. The CDR3 loop spans 16 amino acids. The J segment lost 5 bases and the V segment lost 5 bases, leaving 10 bases of the junction unmatched. The CDR3 DNA sequence: TGTGCCAGCAGCCGAATGGGGACAGGGAAGCACAATGAGCAGTTCTTC. It codes for CASSRMGTGKHNEQFF.

V and J are TRBV18 and TRBJ2-7, with 9 bases that match TRBD1. Per germline, CDR1 KGHSH and CDR2 LQKENI. After removal of 4 bases from V and 3 bases from J, the junction contained 10 bases not matched to a gene. CDR3 size: 16 residues. The CDR3, as DNA: TGTGCCAGCTCACAAGGGGCTGGACAGGGGTACTACGAGCAGTACTTC. It yields the protein CASSQGAGQGYYEQYF.